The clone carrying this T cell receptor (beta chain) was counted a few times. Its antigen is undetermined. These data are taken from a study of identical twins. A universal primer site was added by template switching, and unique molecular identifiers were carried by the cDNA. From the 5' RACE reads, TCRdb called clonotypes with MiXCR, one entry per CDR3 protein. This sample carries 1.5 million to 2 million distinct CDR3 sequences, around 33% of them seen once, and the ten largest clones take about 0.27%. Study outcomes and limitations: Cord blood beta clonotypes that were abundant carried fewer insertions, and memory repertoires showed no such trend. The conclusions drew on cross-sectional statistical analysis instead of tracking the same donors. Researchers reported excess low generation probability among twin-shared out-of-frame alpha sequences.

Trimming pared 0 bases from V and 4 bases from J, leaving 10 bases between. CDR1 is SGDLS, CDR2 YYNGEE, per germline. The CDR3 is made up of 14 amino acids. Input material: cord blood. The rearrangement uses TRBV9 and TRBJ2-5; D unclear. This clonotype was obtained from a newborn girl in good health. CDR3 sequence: CASSVGGFVETQYF. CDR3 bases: TGTGCCAGCAGCGTAGGGGGTTTTGTAGAGACCCAGTACTTC.